This T cell receptor (beta chain) was recovered during a study of blood T cell repertoires in COVID-19 (TCRdb year 2020). Study-wide context: Samples covering the acute and convalescent phases of COVID-19 were provided by collaborators in the United States, Italy and Spain. The repertoires were released in a freely available public database intended as a resource for research on the immune response to SARS-CoV-2. Deeply sampled blood TCRbeta repertoires from subjects exposed to, actively infected with, or recovered from COVID-19 were included in the dataset. Samples came from the ongoing ImmuneRACE study (first 160 participants) plus 1,254 subjects from 6 global collaborators. The sample metadata nearly always contained a de-identified subject ID, COVID-19 status, age in years and sex. Where available, HLA class I and class II types were taken from metadata supplied by the sample provider and were not determined by assay-based typing. The material from the prospective study consisted of cDNA or gDNA derived from T cells, B-cell-depleted T cells, or PBMCs.

The research as a whole found: The amount of clinical and demographic metadata varied by source and participant and was provided uncurated.

Participants in the prospective study were aged roughly 18 to 90 years, lived in about two dozen United States geographic areas, and enrolled through a virtual design. To assign participants to cohorts, the prospective study relied on clinical history that participants themselves reported in a screening survey and a study questionnaire. Recovered participants in ImmuneRACE Cohort 3 were defined by two consecutive negative NP/OP PCR tests, clearance by a healthcare professional, or resolution of symptoms. Each participant in the prospective study had whole blood, serum and a nasopharyngeal or oropharyngeal swab collected by mobile phlebotomists. Participants in the prospective study had the option to provide additional blood draws and questionnaires over a roughly 2-month period. Before DNA extraction, blood samples from the prospective study were shipped at room temperature or frozen. V is pared back by 7 bases and J by 4 bases, with 12 bases lying between the germline termini. CDR1 and CDR2, per the germline V gene, are KGHDR and SFDVKD. There are 13 amino acids in the CDR3, from cysteine to phenylalanine inclusive. CDR3 DNA only is kept here, 39 bases in frame from base 1.

On this clone: Its recognized antigen is unknown. Nothing much larger sits one base from this clone, and base qualities are not available.

TCRbeta CDR3 regions were amplified from genomic DNA by means of the immunoSEQ Assay, a bias-controlled multiplex PCR. The paper's processing steps were these. Nucleated cell counts per sample were estimated from amplification of reference gene primers within the assay. To quantify the absolute abundance of each unique TCRbeta CDR3 rearrangement, sequence reads were collapsed and filtered. For each sample, productive Simpson clonality was calculated as the square root of Simpson's diversity index over productive rearrangements. The source is immuneACCESS, and TCRdb retained only in-frame sequences with V and J called. Part of the clones is not carried over; for the studies checked, unresolved V genes explain less than half of this, and the remainder is unexplained. V and J calls and clone size follow that table, whereas D and trimming were derived from the DNA. Across this sample there are approximately 260,000 clones, with 75% to 95% seen only once. The ten top clones hold under 2.5% of the sample.

The sequencing input was PBMCs or T cells enriched from blood (not recorded which). The chain employs TRBV24-1 and TRBJ1-2; TRBD1 could be the D gene, as 6 bases match. This receptor was obtained from a woman under 30 who had recovered from COVID-19. The CDR3 protein sequence reads: CATSQGGTYGYTF. The nucleotides are TGTGCCACCAGCCAAGGGGGTACCTATGGCTACACCTTC.